This record looks at one TCR beta chain sequence and its context. What antigen it recognizes has not been identified. Per-base quality was not reported, and no clone a single base away is much larger than it. Hyperthyroidism was considered stable if no progression to ophthalmopathy occurred within 18 months of follow-up. Hyperthyroidism patients were newly diagnosed, with disease duration under 2 months, and aged 18 to 65 years. Patients with other autoimmune diseases, uncontrolled infections, pregnancy or lactation were excluded from the study. Clinical symptoms, serum thyroxine, TRAb, thyroid ultrasound and orbital computed tomography were used for diagnosis. Ficoll-Paque density gradient centrifugation was used to isolate PBMCs from 9.5 to 10 ml of fresh peripheral blood. Trizol reagent was used to extract the total RNA, and its quality was then checked on an Agilent 2100 Bioanalyzer. This sample is part of a study of Graves' ophthalmopathy and Graves' hyperthyroidism (dated by TCRdb to between 2017 and 2018). At the level of the whole study: Peripheral blood was collected at initial diagnosis, prior to any treatment. The study used signatures of the TCR beta repertoire to tell Graves' ophthalmopathy apart from Graves' hyperthyroidism and to predict which patients would progress to ophthalmopathy. In total, 135 blood samples were TCR-sequenced: some 43 ophthalmopathy, some 75 hyperthyroidism and some 17 hyperthyroidism-to-ophthalmopathy patients. To explore V-J signatures that distinguish ophthalmopathy from hyperthyroidism, a discovery set of around 100 patients was enrolled, made up of 43 with ophthalmopathy and 55 to 65 with stable hyperthyroidism. For independent validation, a separate cohort was made up of some 18 hyperthyroidism patients plus 17 patients who later progressed from hyperthyroidism to ophthalmopathy. T-cell repertoires of thyroid tissue and blood were compared in more than 5 hyperthyroidism patients. Once sampling was done, hyperthyroidism patients were given methimazole at a starting dose of 30 mg daily, while ophthalmopathy patients were given high-dose intravenous methylprednisolone.

The CDR3, from cysteine to phenylalanine, totals 14 residues. Only the CDR3 part of the read is kept: 42 bases, read in frame from the first base. Based on the germline V gene, the CDR1 and CDR2 sequences are SGHAT and FQNNGV. V lost 9 bases and J lost 0 bases; the stretch between them is 14 bases long. TCR beta CDR3 regions were amplified from RNA transcripts for repertoire sequencing. A first-round RT-PCR used HTBI primers with the Qiagen OneStep RT-PCR kit, followed by a second-round multiplex PCR, size selection and purification. Libraries were sequenced on an Illumina HiSeq2000 using paired-end 100 bp reads. In the original analysis: SOAPnuke was used to process the reads, removing any read that contained adapters or uncalled bases, had a mean Phred below 15, or lacked an exact match to the constant primer or identifier. High-quality paired reads were merged with COPE v1.2.5. Clonotypes were defined as unique nucleotide sequences and were aligned to IMGT TRB V, D and J references using MiTCR v1.1. Analysis was restricted to V-J combinations with a frequency above 0.0001, which covered 98% to 99.2% of repertoires. A TCR clonal expansion and chaos score per V-J combination was defined as the ratio of F50 clonal expansion to chaos observed in the TCRdist matrix. Welch's t-statistics and random forest were used to narrow the features down to about twelve V-J combinations, which were then fed into a naive Bayes classifier. The Morisita-Horn index was used to measure how similar the thyroid and blood repertoires were. In-frame beta chains were kept once TCRdb had trimmed the public reads at Q25 with fastp and called clones with MiXCR. Each entry merges the rows of one CDR3 protein and shows their most common DNA and genes. TCRdb, not the authors, supplied the V and J calls. Counted in this sample were roughly 350,000 distinct CDR3 sequences; about a sixth of them appeared once. 2% to 3% of the sample is taken by the ten largest.

Results and caveats for the whole study, not just this receptor: In validation, the model predicted ophthalmopathy progression with 55% to 71% sensitivity and 72.22% specificity; roughly 12 predicted patients were CT-confirmed with GO in a median of 6.5 months. Ophthalmopathy was separated from stable hyperthyroidism by the 13-signature model with 85% to 90% sensitivity and around 81% specificity in cross-validation and with 80%/75% in the test set. Most expanded thyroid clonotypes with frequency above 0.001 were also detected in blood, suggesting blood repertoires may reflect the thyroid immune response. No statistical method was used to predetermine the sample size, and group allocation was not hidden from the investigators.

The source material was peripheral blood. The receptor was isolated from an adult woman with stable Graves' hyperthyroidism. Recombination joined TRBV11-2 with TRBJ2-5; the D element could tentatively be TRBD1 or TRBD2, as 6 bases agree for each. The CDR3 in this case is CASSGGGNQETQYF. The DNA is as follows: TGTGCCAGTAGTGGGGGCGGGAACCAAGAGACCCAGTACTTC.